This T cell receptor beta chain was recorded in a study of cytomegalovirus exposure and HLA in healthy donors. The wider study: HLA-typed donors were the source of around 77 million unique TCRs held in an early data release.

Concerning this clone: The conserved final phenylalanine or tryptophan is absent from the CDR3, which likely points to a read error.

CDR1 and CDR2 from the germline V gene are LNHDA and SQIVND (reference sequence). Trimming left V 5 bases short and J 6 bases short, with 13 bases between. The length of the CDR3 is 13 residues. The PCR used 60 Vbeta and 13 Jbeta primers. Profiling relied on immunoSEQ multiplex PCR, and the TCRdb table lists in-frame clones only, not all of them. The profile covers 50,000 to 70,000 clones, with 65% to 80% appearing a single time and about 35% taken by the ten largest. The chain employs TRBV19 and TRBJ1-1; D is perhaps TRBD1 (6 bases). Material for sequencing was PBMCs. This receptor was obtained from a man between 35 and 55 years old in good health and CMV-seropositive. The CDR3 DNA follows: TGTGCCAGTAGTCCTCAGGGGCCGTCTGAAGCTTTCGTT. It is translated as CASSPQGPSEAFV.